Sequencing of this TCR beta chain was carried out in a study of T-cell reconstitution after alpha-beta-depleted transplantation in children. In the case of this clonotype: Its cognate antigen is unknown.

Unique molecular identifiers were used to barcode this TCRbeta library. TCRdb redid the calling of the PCR reads with MiXCR, one entry per CDR3 protein. The sample holds about a million distinct CDR3 sequences, around 30% seen once. Study-wide points: At the one-year point after transplant, T-cell counts and TCRbeta diversity were found to come mostly from T cells that had been newly produced. The origin of alpha-beta T cells about two months after transplant was reportedly several hundred expanded graft clones. Some patients' high day-60 TCRbeta diversity was attributed to recipient cells surviving conditioning.

This CDR3 has 17 residues. The germline gives CDR1 SGHKS, CDR2 YYEKEE (reference sequence). Trimming at V came to 0 bases and at J to 5 bases, leaving 9 bases not matched to a gene. V usage is TRBV5-5 and J usage is TRBJ2-3; 10 bases fit TRBD2. The source is a boy under three years old who had a stem cell transplant for SCID, so the T cells may come from the graft donor. The sample in question was PBMCs, mostly from graft donor cells, obtained 360 days after TCRalphabeta/CD19-depleted stem cell transplant. CDR3 in amino acids: CASSLAWRLAGVDTQYF. CDR3 bases: TGTGCCAGCAGCTTGGCCTGGAGACTAGCGGGCGTAGATACGCAGTATTTT.